This is a list of T cell receptor beta chains from one sample in a study of early T cells in non-severe SARS-CoV-2 infection. TCRdb independently ran MiXCR on the 5' RACE reads; one entry per CDR3 protein. The sample yields over 50,000 distinct CDR3 sequences, approximately 11% seen once. Sequencing was performed on whole blood. The receptors derive from an adult who was a healthcare worker with PCR-confirmed SARS-CoV-2 infection or an uninfected control (not recorded which). The CDR3 runs from the conserved cysteine through the conserved F or W. Fields, in order: V gene, J gene, D gene, clone size, CDR3 protein, CDR3 DNA. A D gene is named only where the DNA matches it firmly. Size tells how often a clone was seen (once, few, many) or the class of an expanded clone, and some rows leave it out.

V: TRBV27
J: TRBJ2-5
D: -
size: many
CDR3: CASSLPQDGQETQYF
DNA: TGTGCCAGCAGCCTACCCCAGGACGGCCAAGAGACCCAGTACTTC

V: TRBV3-1
J: TRBJ1-2
D: -
size: many
CDR3: CASSQDGQYGYTF
DNA: TGTGCCAGCAGCCAAGACGGACAGTATGGCTACACCTTC

V: TRBV9
J: TRBJ2-6
D: TRBD1
size: few
CDR3: CASSVAPGGRSSGANVLTF
DNA: TGTGCCAGCAGCGTAGCGCCAGGGGGAAGGAGCTCTGGGGCCAACGTCCTGACTTTC

V: TRBV10-2
J: TRBJ2-7
D: -
size: many
CDR3: CASSDSGGRYEQYF
DNA: TGCGCCAGCAGTGATTCGGGGGGCCGCTACGAGCAGTACTTC

V: TRBV5-6
J: TRBJ2-1
D: TRBD2
size: -
CDR3: CASSNPLAGAGNEQFF
DNA: TGTGCCAGCAGCAACCCCCTAGCGGGGGCGGGGAATGAGCAGTTCTTC

V: TRBV6-5
J: TRBJ1-1
D: -
size: -
CDR3: CASSYSAGGHTEAFF
DNA: TGTGCCAGCAGTTACTCTGCGGGGGGTCACACTGAAGCTTTCTTT

V: TRBV30
J: TRBJ1-6
D: -
size: many
CDR3: CAWRMNSPLHF
DNA: TGTGCCTGGAGAATGAATTCACCCCTCCACTTT

V: TRBV4-2
J: TRBJ2-7
D: TRBD1
size: many
CDR3: CASSHRQGHEQYF
DNA: TGTGCCAGCAGCCATCGACAGGGGCACGAGCAGTACTTC

V: TRBV20-1
J: TRBJ1-1
D: TRBD1
size: -
CDR3: CSARDAGQMNTEAFF
DNA: TGCAGTGCTAGAGATGCGGGACAGATGAACACTGAAGCTTTCTTT

V: TRBV6-5
J: TRBJ1-2
D: -
size: many
CDR3: CASRQVSYGYTF
DNA: TGTGCCAGCAGACAGGTGTCCTATGGCTACACCTTC

V: TRBV28
J: TRBJ1-2
D: -
size: -
CDR3: CASRWEYGYTF
DNA: TGTGCCAGCAGATGGGAGTATGGCTACACCTTC

V: TRBV19
J: TRBJ2-2
D: -
size: -
CDR3: CASSMTGGPTGELFF
DNA: TGTGCCAGTAGTATGACCGGGGGCCCCACCGGGGAGCTGTTTTTT

V: TRBV7-9
J: TRBJ1-4
D: -
size: -
CDR3: CASSLLETGELFF
DNA: TGTGCCAGCAGCTTATTGGAAACCGGAGAACTGTTTTTT

V: TRBV29-1
J: TRBJ2-2
D: TRBD1
size: many
CDR3: CSVVGQGNTGELFF
DNA: TGCAGCGTGGTGGGACAGGGGAACACCGGGGAGCTGTTTTTT

V: TRBV6-6
J: TRBJ1-4
D: -
size: few
CDR3: CASGGHEKLFF
DNA: TGTGCCAGCGGCGGCCATGAAAAACTGTTTTTT

V: TRBV6-6
J: TRBJ1-6
D: -
size: many
CDR3: CASSSSQGRNSPLHF
DNA: TGTGCCAGCAGTTCTTCACAGGGTCGGAATTCACCCCTCCACTTT

V: TRBV30
J: TRBJ2-5
D: TRBD2
size: many
CDR3: CAWSVSGAGETQYF
DNA: TGTGCCTGGAGTGTAAGCGGGGCCGGGGAGACCCAGTACTTC

V: TRBV12-3/TRBV12-4
J: TRBJ2-2
D: -
size: few
CDR3: CASSLGPTQNTGELFF
DNA: TGTGCCAGCAGTTTAGGGCCTACCCAGAACACCGGGGAGCTGTTTTTT

V: TRBV19
J: TRBJ2-7
D: TRBD2
size: many
CDR3: CASSLTSVDSYEQYF
DNA: TGTGCCAGTAGCTTGACTAGCGTGGACTCCTACGAGCAGTACTTC

V: TRBV6-5
J: TRBJ2-7
D: -
size: -
CDR3: CASSTPSLGDEQYF
DNA: TGTGCCAGCAGTACCCCGAGTCTTGGGGACGAGCAGTACTTC

V: TRBV20-1
J: TRBJ2-7
D: -
size: many
CDR3: CSASKGGTVPYEQYF
DNA: TGCAGTGCCTCAAAGGGAGGGACAGTTCCTTACGAGCAGTACTTC

V: TRBV7-6
J: TRBJ2-3
D: -
size: many
CDR3: CASSSSGTSTDTQYF
DNA: TGTGCCAGCAGCTCCTCGGGTACTAGCACAGATACGCAGTATTTT

V: TRBV12-3/TRBV12-4
J: TRBJ1-1
D: -
size: many
CDR3: CASHGGAYTEAFF
DNA: TGTGCCAGTCATGGGGGGGCGTACACTGAAGCTTTCTTT

V: TRBV29-1
J: TRBJ1-2
D: -
size: many
CDR3: CSVISRGDYGYTF
DNA: TGCAGCGTTATAAGCAGGGGCGACTATGGCTACACCTTC

V: TRBV20-1
J: TRBJ2-7
D: -
size: few
CDR3: CSAGTVSYEQYF
DNA: TGCAGTGCCGGGACGGTTTCCTACGAGCAGTACTTC

V: TRBV12-3/TRBV12-4
J: TRBJ2-7
D: TRBD2
size: many
CDR3: CASSPQHWRGDYEQYF
DNA: TGTGCCAGCAGCCCCCAGCACTGGCGGGGGGACTACGAGCAGTACTTC

V: TRBV11-2
J: TRBJ1-1
D: TRBD1
size: many
CDR3: CASSSPTGADTEAFF
DNA: TGTGCCAGCAGCTCCCCGACAGGGGCGGACACTGAAGCTTTCTTT

V: TRBV6-2/TRBV6-3
J: TRBJ2-2
D: -
size: -
CDR3: CASSYLGTSTGELFF
DNA: TGTGCCAGCAGTTACCTAGGGACCAGCACCGGGGAGCTGTTTTTT

V: TRBV15
J: TRBJ2-3
D: -
size: few
CDR3: CATSRVGFWGGTDTQYF
DNA: TGTGCCACCAGCAGAGTTGGGTTTTGGGGTGGCACAGATACGCAGTATTTT

V: TRBV29-1
J: TRBJ1-1
D: -
size: -
CDR3: CSVVTGNTEAFF
DNA: TGCAGCGTTGTTACAGGGAACACTGAAGCTTTCTTT

V: TRBV20-1
J: TRBJ2-1
D: -
size: many
CDR3: CSARDGSSYLDEQFF
DNA: TGCAGTGCTAGAGACGGGTCCTCCTACCTCGATGAGCAGTTCTTC

V: TRBV5-5
J: TRBJ2-5
D: TRBD2
size: -
CDR3: CASSLVSGGGEETQYF
DNA: TGTGCCAGCAGCTTGGTGAGCGGGGGAGGTGAAGAGACCCAGTACTTC

V: TRBV18
J: TRBJ2-3
D: TRBD1
size: many
CDR3: CASSPRGTGSTDTQYF
DNA: TGTGCCAGCTCACCGAGAGGGACAGGGAGCACAGATACGCAGTATTTT

V: TRBV19
J: TRBJ2-3
D: TRBD2
size: many
CDR3: CASTMRGADTQYF
DNA: TGTGCCAGTACCATGCGGGGGGCAGATACGCAGTATTTT

V: TRBV12-3/TRBV12-4
J: TRBJ2-1
D: -
size: few
CDR3: CASSFTPTEQFF
DNA: TGTGCCAGCAGTTTCACACCAACCGAGCAGTTCTTC